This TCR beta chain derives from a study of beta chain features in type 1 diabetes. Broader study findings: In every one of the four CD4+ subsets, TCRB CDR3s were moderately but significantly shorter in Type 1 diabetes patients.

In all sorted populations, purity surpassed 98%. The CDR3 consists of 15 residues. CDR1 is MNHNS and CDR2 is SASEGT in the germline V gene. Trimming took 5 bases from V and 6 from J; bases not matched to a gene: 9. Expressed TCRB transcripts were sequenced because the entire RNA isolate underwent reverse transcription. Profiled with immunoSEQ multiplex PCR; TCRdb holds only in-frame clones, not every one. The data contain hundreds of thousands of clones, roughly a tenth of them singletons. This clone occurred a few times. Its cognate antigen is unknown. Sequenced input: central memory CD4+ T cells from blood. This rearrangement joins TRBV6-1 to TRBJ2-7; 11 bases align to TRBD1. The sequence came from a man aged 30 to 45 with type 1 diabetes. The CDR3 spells CASSSRTGGSPEQYF. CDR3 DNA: TGTGCCAGCAGTTCCCGGACAGGGGGCTCCCCCGAGCAGTACTTC.